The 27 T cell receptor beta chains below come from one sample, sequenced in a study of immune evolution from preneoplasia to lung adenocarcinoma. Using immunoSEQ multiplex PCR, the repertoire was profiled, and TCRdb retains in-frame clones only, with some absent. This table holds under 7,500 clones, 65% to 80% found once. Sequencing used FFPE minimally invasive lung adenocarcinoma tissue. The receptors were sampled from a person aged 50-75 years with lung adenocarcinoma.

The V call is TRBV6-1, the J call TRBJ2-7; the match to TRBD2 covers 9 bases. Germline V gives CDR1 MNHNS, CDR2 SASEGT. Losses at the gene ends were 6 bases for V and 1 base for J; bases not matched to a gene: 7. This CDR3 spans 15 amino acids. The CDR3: CASRTTSGPSYEQYF. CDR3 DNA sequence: TGTGCCAGCAGGACTACTAGCGGGCCTTCCTACGAGCAGTACTTC.

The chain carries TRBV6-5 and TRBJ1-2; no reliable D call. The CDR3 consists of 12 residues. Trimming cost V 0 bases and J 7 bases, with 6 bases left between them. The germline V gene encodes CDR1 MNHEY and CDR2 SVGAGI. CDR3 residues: CASSYSGFGYTF. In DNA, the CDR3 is TGTGCCAGCAGTTACTCAGGGTTTGGCTACACCTTC.

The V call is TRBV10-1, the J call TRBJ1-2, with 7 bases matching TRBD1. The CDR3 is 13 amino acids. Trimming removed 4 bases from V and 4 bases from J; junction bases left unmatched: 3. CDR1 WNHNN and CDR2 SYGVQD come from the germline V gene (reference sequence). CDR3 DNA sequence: TGCGCCAGCAGTGGACAGGGTAGCTATGGCTACACCTTC. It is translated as CASSGQGSYGYTF.

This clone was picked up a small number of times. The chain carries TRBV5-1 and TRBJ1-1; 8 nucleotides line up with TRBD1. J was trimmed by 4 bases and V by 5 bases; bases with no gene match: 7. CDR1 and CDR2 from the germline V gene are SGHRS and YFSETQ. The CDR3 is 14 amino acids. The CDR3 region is CASRGGQGTTEAFF. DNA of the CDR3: TGCGCCAGCAGGGGAGGACAGGGAACCACTGAAGCTTTCTTT.

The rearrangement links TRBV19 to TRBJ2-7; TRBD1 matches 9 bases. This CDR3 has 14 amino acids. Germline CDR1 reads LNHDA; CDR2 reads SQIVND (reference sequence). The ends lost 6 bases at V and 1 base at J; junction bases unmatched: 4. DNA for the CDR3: TGTGCCAGTAGCCCCGGGACAGGGTCCTACGAGCAGTACTTC. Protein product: CASSPGTGSYEQYF.

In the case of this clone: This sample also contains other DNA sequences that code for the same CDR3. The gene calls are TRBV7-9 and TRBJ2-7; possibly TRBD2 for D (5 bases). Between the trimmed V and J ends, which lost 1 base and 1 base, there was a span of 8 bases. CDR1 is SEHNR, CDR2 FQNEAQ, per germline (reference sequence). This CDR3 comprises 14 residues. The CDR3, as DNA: TGTGCCAGCAGCTTAGTAGGCGGGTCCTACGAGCAGTACTTC. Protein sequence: CASSLVGGSYEQYF.

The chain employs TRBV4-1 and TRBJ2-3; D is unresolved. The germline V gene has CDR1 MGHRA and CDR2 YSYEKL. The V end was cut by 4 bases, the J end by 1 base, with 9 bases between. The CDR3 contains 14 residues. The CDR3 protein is CASSPGEGTDTQYF. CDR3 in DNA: TGCGCCAGCAGCCCCGGAGAGGGCACAGATACGCAGTATTTT.

This CDR3 is CASSVVGGQGDTQYF. The CDR3 bases are TGTGCCAGCAGCGTAGTGGGGGGCCAGGGAGATACGCAGTATTTT. V and J are TRBV9 and TRBJ2-3, with D perhaps matching TRBD1 or TRBD2 (6 bases each). This CDR3 is built from 15 residues. With 0 bases removed from V and 5 bases from J, the gap between germline ends came to 13 bases. CDR1 SGDLS and CDR2 YYNGEE come from the germline V gene.

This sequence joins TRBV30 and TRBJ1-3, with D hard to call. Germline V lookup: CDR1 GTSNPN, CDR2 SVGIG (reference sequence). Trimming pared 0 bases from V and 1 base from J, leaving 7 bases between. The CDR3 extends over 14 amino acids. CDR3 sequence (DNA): TGTGCCTGGAGTGTAGGTTCGTCTGGAAACACCATATATTTT. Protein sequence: CAWSVGSSGNTIYF.

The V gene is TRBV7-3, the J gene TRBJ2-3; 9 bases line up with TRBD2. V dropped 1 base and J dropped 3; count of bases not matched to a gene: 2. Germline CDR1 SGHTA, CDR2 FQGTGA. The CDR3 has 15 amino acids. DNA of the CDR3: TGTGCCAGCAGCTTAAGTCTAGCGGGAACAGATACGCAGTATTTT. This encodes CASSLSLAGTDTQYF.

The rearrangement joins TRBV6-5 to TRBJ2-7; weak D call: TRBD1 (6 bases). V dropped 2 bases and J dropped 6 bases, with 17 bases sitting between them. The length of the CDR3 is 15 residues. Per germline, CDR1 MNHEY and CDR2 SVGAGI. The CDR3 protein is CASSYGRSKGGEQYF. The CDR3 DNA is TGTGCCAGCAGTTACGGTCGATCTAAAGGGGGCGAGCAGTACTTC.

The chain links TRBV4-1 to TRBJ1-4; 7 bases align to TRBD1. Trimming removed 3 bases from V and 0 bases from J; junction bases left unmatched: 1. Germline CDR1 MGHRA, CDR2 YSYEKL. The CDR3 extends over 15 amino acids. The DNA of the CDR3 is TGCGCCAGCAGCCAGCAGGGGGCAACTAATGAAAAACTGTTTTTT. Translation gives CASSQQGATNEKLFF.

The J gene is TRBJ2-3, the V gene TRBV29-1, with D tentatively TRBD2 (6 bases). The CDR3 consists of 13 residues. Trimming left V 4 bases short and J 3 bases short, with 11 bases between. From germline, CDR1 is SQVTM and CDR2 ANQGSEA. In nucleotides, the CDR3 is TGCAGCGTTGGTTTGGGGAGGACAGATACGCAGTATTTT. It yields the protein CSVGLGRTDTQYF.

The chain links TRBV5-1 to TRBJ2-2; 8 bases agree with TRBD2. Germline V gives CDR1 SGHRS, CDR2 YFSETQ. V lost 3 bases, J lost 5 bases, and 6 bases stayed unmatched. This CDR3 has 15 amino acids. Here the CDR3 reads CASSYRREGTGELFF. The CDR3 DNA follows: TGCGCCAGCAGCTACAGACGGGAGGGGACCGGGGAGCTGTTTTTT. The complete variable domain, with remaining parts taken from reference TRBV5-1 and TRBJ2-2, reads KAGVTQTPRYLIKTRGQQVTLSCSPISGHRSVSWYQQTPGQGLQFLFEYFSETQRNKGNFPGRFSGRQFSNSRSEMNVSTLELGDSALYLCASSYRREGTGELFFGEGSRLTVL.

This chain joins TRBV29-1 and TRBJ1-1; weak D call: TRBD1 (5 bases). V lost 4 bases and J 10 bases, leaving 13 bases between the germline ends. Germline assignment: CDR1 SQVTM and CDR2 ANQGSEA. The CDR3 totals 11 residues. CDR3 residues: CSVGGVGGAFF. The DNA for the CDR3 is TGCAGCGTTGGAGGGGTTGGTGGAGCTTTCTTT.

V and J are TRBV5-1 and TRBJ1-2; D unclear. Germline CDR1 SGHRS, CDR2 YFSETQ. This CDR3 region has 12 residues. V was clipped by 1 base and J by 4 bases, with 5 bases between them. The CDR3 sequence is CASSLTSYGYTF. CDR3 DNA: TGCGCCAGCAGCTTGACTAGCTATGGCTACACCTTC.

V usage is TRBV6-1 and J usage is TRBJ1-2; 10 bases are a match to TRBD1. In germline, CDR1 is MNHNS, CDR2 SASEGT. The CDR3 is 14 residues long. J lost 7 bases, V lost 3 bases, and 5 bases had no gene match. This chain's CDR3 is CASSERQGAFGYTF. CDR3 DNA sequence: TGTGCCAGCAGTGAGAGACAGGGGGCGTTTGGCTACACCTTC.

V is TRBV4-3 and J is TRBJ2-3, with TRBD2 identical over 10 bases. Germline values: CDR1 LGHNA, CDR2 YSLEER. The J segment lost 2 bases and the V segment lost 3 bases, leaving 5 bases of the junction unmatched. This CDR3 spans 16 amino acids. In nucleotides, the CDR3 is TGCGCCAGCAGCCATATGACTAGCGGGTACACAGATACGCAGTATTTT. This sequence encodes CASSHMTSGYTDTQYF.

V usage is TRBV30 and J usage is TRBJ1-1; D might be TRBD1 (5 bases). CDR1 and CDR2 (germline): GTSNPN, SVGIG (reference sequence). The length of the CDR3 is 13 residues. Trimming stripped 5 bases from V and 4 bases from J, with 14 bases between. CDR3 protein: CAWSRGSGTEAFF. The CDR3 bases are TGTGCCTGGTCGAGGGGCAGCGGCACTGAAGCTTTCTTT.

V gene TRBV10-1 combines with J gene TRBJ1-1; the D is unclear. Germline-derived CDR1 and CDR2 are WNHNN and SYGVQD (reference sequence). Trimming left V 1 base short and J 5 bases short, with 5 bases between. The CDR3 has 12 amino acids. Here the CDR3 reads CASSEYGTEAFF. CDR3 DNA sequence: TGCGCCAGCAGTGAGTACGGGACTGAAGCTTTCTTT.

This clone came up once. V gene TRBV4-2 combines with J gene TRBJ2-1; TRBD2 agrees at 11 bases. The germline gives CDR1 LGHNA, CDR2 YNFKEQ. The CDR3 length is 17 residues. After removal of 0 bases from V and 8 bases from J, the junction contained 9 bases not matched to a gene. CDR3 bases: TGTGCCAGCAGCCAAGAACTAGCGGGAGCGCTCAGCGATGAGCAGTTCTTC. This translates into CASSQELAGALSDEQFF.

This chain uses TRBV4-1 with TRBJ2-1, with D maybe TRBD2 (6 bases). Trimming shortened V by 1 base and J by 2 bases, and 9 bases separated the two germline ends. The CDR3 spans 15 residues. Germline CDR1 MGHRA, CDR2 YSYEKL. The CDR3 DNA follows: TGCGCCAGCAGCCAAGGTGGGGGGACCTACAATGAGCAGTTCTTC. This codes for CASSQGGGTYNEQFF.

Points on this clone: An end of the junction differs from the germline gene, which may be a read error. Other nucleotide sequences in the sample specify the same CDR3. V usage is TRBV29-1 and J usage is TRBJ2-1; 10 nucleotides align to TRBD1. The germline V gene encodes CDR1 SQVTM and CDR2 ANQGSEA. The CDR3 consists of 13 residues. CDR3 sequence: CSVERQGAVGQFF. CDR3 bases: TGTAGCGTTGAGCGACAGGGGGCGGTGGGGCAGTTCTTC.

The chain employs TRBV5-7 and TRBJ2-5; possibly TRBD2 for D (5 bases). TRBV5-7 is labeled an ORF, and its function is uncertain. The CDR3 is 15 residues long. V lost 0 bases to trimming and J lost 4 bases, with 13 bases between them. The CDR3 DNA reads TGTGCCAGCAGCTTGGTTGCTACGGCGGGAGAGACCCAGTACTTC. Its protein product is CASSLVATAGETQYF.

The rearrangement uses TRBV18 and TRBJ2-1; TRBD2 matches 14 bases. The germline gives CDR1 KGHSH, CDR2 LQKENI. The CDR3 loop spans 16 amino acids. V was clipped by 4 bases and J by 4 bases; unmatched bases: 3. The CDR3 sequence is CASSRGTSGSYNEQFF. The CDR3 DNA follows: TGTGCCAGCTCACGGGGGACTAGCGGGAGTTACAATGAGCAGTTCTTC. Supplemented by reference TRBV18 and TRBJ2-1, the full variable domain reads NAGVMQNPRHLVRRRGQEARLRCSPMKGHSHVYWYRQLPEEGLKFMVYLQKENIIDESGMPKERFSAEFPKEGPSILRIQQVVRGDSAAYFCASSRGTSGSYNEQFFGPGTRLTVL.

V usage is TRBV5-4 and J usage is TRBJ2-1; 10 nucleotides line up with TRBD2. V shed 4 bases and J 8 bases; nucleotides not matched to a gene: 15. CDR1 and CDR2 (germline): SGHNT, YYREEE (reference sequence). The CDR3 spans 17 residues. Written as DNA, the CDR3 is TGTGCCAGCAGCGCATCCCGTAGCGGGGGGTCAGGTGATGAGCAGTTCTTC. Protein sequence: CASSASRSGGSGDEQFF.

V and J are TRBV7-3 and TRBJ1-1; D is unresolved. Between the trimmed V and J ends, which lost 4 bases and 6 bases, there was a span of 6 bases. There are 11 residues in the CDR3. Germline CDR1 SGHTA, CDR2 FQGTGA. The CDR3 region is CASSYGAEAFF. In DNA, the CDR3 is TGTGCCAGCAGCTATGGGGCTGAAGCTTTCTTT.